This T cell receptor beta chain was identified in a study of CXCR3-negative and CXCR3-positive naive CD8 T cells. The CDR3 contains 15 residues. Germline V gene lookup returns CDR1 SGHAT and CDR2 FQNNGV. Through 5' RACE with UMI labels, the TRB cDNA libraries were prepared. TCRdb reprocessed the 5' RACE reads; each CDR3 protein has one entry and no DNA is given. The sample's table shows approximately 39,000 distinct CDR3 sequences. The chain joins TRBV11-2 to TRBJ2-7; TCRdb picks TRBD1, but there is no DNA to check that call. Sequencing was performed on memory CD8+ T cells from blood. This TCR came from a human donor in good health. Some clones in this sample may be carry-over from other donors' samples. CDR3 sequence: CASSYSGGSLDEQYF.